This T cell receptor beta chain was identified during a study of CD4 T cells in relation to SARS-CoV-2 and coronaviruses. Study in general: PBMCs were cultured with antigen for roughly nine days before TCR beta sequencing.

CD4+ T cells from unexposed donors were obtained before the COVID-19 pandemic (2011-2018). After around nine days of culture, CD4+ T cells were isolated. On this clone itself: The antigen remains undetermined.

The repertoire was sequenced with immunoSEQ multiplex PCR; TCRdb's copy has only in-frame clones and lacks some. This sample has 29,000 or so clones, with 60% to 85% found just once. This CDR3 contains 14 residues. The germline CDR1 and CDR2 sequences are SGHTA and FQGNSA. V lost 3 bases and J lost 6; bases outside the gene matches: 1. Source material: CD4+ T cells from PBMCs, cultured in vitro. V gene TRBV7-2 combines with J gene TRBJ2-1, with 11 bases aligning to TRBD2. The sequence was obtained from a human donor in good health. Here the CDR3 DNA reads TGTGCCAGCAGCTTTAGCGGGGGGGCCAATGAGCAGTTCTTC. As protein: CASSFSGGANEQFF.